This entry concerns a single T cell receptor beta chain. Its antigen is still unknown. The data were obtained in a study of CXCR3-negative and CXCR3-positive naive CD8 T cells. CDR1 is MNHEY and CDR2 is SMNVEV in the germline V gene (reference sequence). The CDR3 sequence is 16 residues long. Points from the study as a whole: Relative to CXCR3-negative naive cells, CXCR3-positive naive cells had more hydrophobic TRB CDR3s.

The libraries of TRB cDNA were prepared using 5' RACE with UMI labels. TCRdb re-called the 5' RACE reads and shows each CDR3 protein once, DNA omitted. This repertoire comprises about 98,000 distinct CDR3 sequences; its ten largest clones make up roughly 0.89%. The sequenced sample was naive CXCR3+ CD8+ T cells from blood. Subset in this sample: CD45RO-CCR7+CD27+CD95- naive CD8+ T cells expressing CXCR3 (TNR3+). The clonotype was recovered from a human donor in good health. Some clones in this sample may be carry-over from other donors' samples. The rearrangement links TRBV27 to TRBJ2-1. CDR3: CASSLWNWGSDNEQFF.